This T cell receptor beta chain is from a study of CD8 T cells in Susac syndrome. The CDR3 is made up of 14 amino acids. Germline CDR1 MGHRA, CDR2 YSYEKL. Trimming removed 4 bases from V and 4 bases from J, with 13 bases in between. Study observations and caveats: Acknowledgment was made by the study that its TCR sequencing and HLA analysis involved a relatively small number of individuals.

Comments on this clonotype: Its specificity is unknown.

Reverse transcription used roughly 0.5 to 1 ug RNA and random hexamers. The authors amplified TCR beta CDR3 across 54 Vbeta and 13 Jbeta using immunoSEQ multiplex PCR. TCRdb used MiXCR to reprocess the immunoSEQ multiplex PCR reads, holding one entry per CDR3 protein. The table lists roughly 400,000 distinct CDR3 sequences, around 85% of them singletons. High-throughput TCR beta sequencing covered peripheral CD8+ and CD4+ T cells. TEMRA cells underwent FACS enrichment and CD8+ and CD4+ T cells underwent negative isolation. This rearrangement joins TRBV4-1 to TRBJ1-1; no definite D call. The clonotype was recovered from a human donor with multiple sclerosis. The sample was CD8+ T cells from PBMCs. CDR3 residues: CASSPAPAGTEAFF. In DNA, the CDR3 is TGCGCCAGCAGCCCAGCCCCGGCCGGCACTGAAGCTTTCTTT.